Below, 10 T cell receptor beta chains from the same sample are listed, as sequenced in a study of blood T cell repertoires in COVID-19. The data were produced by immunoSEQ multiplex PCR, yet TCRdb's version contains in-frame clones alone and is incomplete. Of some 50,000 clones listed, around 84% are singletons. The sequenced sample was peripheral blood. The receptor set was obtained from a human donor in a cohort sampled during active COVID-19.

This clone was picked up one time. The rearrangement uses TRBV7-2 and TRBJ2-7; the D is unclear. V lost 5 bases, J lost 0 bases, and 5 bases lay in between. CDR1 and CDR2 from the germline V gene are SGHTA and FQGNSA. The CDR3 runs to 12 residues. As DNA, the CDR3 is TGTGCCAGCAGCCCCAGCTCCTACGAGCAGTACTTC. This gives the protein CASSPSSYEQYF.

This clone was seen a handful of times. V gene TRBV30 combines with J gene TRBJ2-7; TRBD2 aligns across 7 bases. V trimming: 6 bases; J trimming: 6 bases; junction bases outside the gene matches: 5. Germline CDR1 and CDR2: GTSNPN and SVGIG (reference sequence). CDR3 length: 11 amino acids. CDR3 loop: CACGLDREQYF. The CDR3 DNA reads as TGTGCCTGCGGACTAGATCGCGAGCAGTACTTC.

This clone was detected once. This chain joins TRBV5-1 and TRBJ1-5; possible D gene TRBD1, 6 bases. Trimming removed 4 bases from V and 2 bases from J, with 10 bases in between. The CDR3 is 14 residues long. CDR1 is SGHRS, CDR2 YFSETQ, per germline. The CDR3 region has the DNA TGCGCCAGCAGCCCCTCAGGGGGCAATCAGCCCCAGCATTTT. This codes for CASSPSGGNQPQHF.

This chain joins TRBV4-1 and TRBJ2-1; 8 bases line up with TRBD2. J gave up 0 bases and V 3 bases, and 7 bases lay outside the gene matches. The CDR3 totals 17 residues. CDR1 and CDR2 from the germline V gene are MGHRA and YSYEKL. Written as DNA, the CDR3 is TGCGCCAGCAGCCAGGGGTTACTAGCGGTCTCCTACAATGAGCAGTTCTTC. The encoded protein is CASSQGLLAVSYNEQFF.

V gene TRBV7-9 combines with J gene TRBJ1-1, with D maybe TRBD1 (5 bases). The CDR3 totals 13 residues. Germline-derived CDR1 and CDR2 are SEHNR and FQNEAQ (reference sequence). Between the trimmed V and J ends, which lost 11 bases and 4 bases, there was a span of 17 bases. The CDR3 DNA is TGTGCCTGCCTTCGGGGGGGTGCCACTGAAGCTTTCTTT. This encodes CACLRGGATEAFF.

This rearrangement joins TRBV19 to TRBJ2-7; 7 nucleotides line up with TRBD1. The CDR3 is 14 amino acids. The germline V gene encodes CDR1 LNHDA and CDR2 SQIVND (reference sequence). The J segment lost 2 bases and the V segment lost 6 bases, leaving 7 bases of the junction unmatched. CDR3 sequence (DNA): TGTGCCAGTAGCCTACCGGGACAGACCTACGAGCAGTACTTC. Protein product: CASSLPGQTYEQYF.

The chain carries TRBV11-2 and TRBJ2-7; 11 bases match TRBD2. V was clipped by 5 bases and J by 0 bases; unmatched bases: 3. Germline V gives CDR1 SGHAT, CDR2 FQNNGV. This CDR3 spans 15 amino acids. Here the CDR3 reads CASSAGLADSYEQYF. The CDR3, as DNA: TGTGCCAGCAGCGCGGGACTAGCGGACTCCTACGAGCAGTACTTC.

V is TRBV9 and J is TRBJ2-7; D not resolved. The CDR3 covers 14 residues. With 0 bases removed from V and 0 bases from J, the gap between germline ends came to 7 bases. The germline V gene has CDR1 SGDLS and CDR2 YYNGEE. The CDR3 is CASSVGQNSYEQYF. CDR3 nucleotides: TGTGCCAGCAGCGTAGGGCAGAACTCCTACGAGCAGTACTTC.

The genes are TRBV6-5 and TRBJ2-1, with 10 bases identical to TRBD2. J lost 6 bases, V lost 2 bases, and 4 bases had no gene match. From germline, CDR1 is MNHEY and CDR2 SVGAGI. The CDR3 extends over 15 amino acids. CDR3 region: CASSYPGTSVNEQFF. The DNA of the CDR3 is TGTGCCAGCAGTTACCCCGGGACTAGCGTCAATGAGCAGTTCTTC.

The chain has TRBV5-1 and TRBJ2-1; 9 nucleotides agree with TRBD1. V shed 3 bases and J 4 bases; nucleotides not matched to a gene: 5. Germline loops: CDR1 SGHRS, CDR2 YFSETQ. The CDR3 is 15 residues long. The CDR3 DNA follows: TGCGCCAGCAGCTCGGGGACAGGGATATACAATGAGCAGTTCTTC. It yields the protein CASSSGTGIYNEQFF.